Below, 15 T cell receptor beta chains from the same sample are listed, as sequenced in a study of blood T cell repertoires in COVID-19. Data came from immunoSEQ multiplex PCR; TCRdb stores just in-frame clones and leaves some out. The table lists more than 200,000 clones, 87% of them singletons. Sequences were obtained from PBMCs or T cells enriched from blood (not recorded which). These receptor sequences come from a man between 25 and 39 years old who had recovered from COVID-19.

The rearrangement links TRBV11-1 to TRBJ1-1; possible D gene TRBD1, 6 bases. V lost 3 bases and J lost 1, with 12 bases in between. The CDR3 length is 15 residues. Germline V gives CDR1 SGHAT, CDR2 FQDESV (reference sequence). In DNA form, the CDR3 reads TGTGCCAGCAGCTTTTTCGGGACACCGAACACTGAAGCTTTCTTT. Protein product: CASSFFGTPNTEAFF.

The CDR3 DNA follows: TGTGCCAGCAGCCAAGAATTTTTACGTGGTAGCGGGAAGACAGATACGCAGTATTTT. Amino acids: CASSQEFLRGSGKTDTQYF. This rearrangement joins TRBV4-2 to TRBJ2-3, with 8 bases lining up with TRBD2. The germline gives CDR1 LGHNA, CDR2 YNFKEQ. J lost 3 bases, V lost 0 bases, and 14 bases had no gene match. The CDR3 spans 19 residues.

This chain links TRBV2 with TRBJ1-6; no clear D. The V end lost 2 bases, the J end lost 8 bases, and 13 bases lay between the germline ends. This CDR3 spans 15 amino acids. The germline V gene has CDR1 SNHLY and CDR2 FYNNEI. The CDR3 region has the DNA TGTGCCAGCAGTGAAAGGTTGCCCCGGGATTCACCCCTCCACTTT. Translation gives CASSERLPRDSPLHF.

This chain joins TRBV10-3 and TRBJ2-3; D is ambiguous. V was trimmed by 8 bases and J by 1 base, leaving 7 bases between them. This CDR3 comprises 12 residues. Germline V CDR1 and CDR2: ENHRY, SYGVKD. The CDR3 reads CAIAAGTDTQYF. As DNA, the CDR3 is TGTGCCATCGCCGCGGGCACAGATACGCAGTATTTT.

The rearrangement uses TRBV5-3 and TRBJ1-2; D gene uncertain. Being an ORF, TRBV5-3 has a function that is uncertain. The V end lost 1 base, the J end lost 8 bases, and 9 bases lay between the germline ends. The CDR3 consists of 12 residues. CDR3 amino acids: CARSLTSKGYTF. The CDR3 DNA follows: TGTGCCAGAAGCTTGACTTCTAAGGGCTACACCTTC.

The rearrangement uses TRBV27 and TRBJ2-7; a weak D match, TRBD2 (6 bases). There are 16 residues in the CDR3. The V end lost 2 bases, the J end lost 0 bases, and 14 bases lay between the germline ends. CDR1 MNHEY and CDR2 SMNVEV come from the germline V gene (reference sequence). In DNA, the CDR3 is TGTGCCAGCAGTTTAATGGGTAGCGGAAGCTCCTACGAGCAGTACTTC. Translated: CASSLMGSGSSYEQYF.

V gene TRBV14 combines with J gene TRBJ2-6; D remains ambiguous. V was shortened by 3 bases and J by 1 base, with 10 bases between the two germline ends. This CDR3 is built from 16 residues. Germline-derived CDR1 and CDR2 are SGHDN and FVKESK. The CDR3 is CASSQARWSGANVLTF. DNA for the CDR3: TGTGCCAGCAGCCAGGCGCGGTGGTCTGGGGCCAACGTCCTGACTTTC.

V gene TRBV20-1 combines with J gene TRBJ2-6; D ambiguous. The CDR3 consists of 15 residues. The V gene's germline CDR1 is DFQATT and CDR2 SNEGSKA (reference sequence). V lost 3 bases and J 12 bases, leaving 21 bases between the germline ends. CDR3 region: CSASKTSTVSSVLTF. DNA for the CDR3: TGCAGTGCTAGTAAGACCTCTACAGTTTCCAGCGTCCTGACTTTC.

The J gene is TRBJ2-2, the V gene TRBV5-1, with 7 bases matching TRBD2. Unmatched junction bases numbered 2, after V lost 4 bases and J lost 2 bases. CDR1 is SGHRS, CDR2 YFSETQ, per germline. CDR3 size: 14 residues. Here the CDR3 reads CASSGLGNTGELFF. The CDR3 nucleotides are TGCGCCAGCAGCGGACTAGGTAACACCGGGGAGCTGTTTTTT.

The V gene is TRBV5-4, the J gene TRBJ2-7; 7 bases match TRBD1. The germline V gene encodes CDR1 SGHNT and CDR2 YYREEE (reference sequence). J lost 6 bases, V lost 4 bases, and 13 bases had no gene match. This CDR3 region has 15 residues. CDR3 sequence: CASSANRGRGGEQYF. The DNA of the CDR3 is TGTGCCAGCAGCGCCAACAGGGGAAGGGGCGGCGAGCAGTACTTC.

Details on this clone: Other DNA variants within this sample encode the same CDR3. The chain links TRBV5-4 to TRBJ1-2, with D perhaps TRBD1 (5 bases). The CDR3 is made up of 13 amino acids. Germline CDR1 and CDR2: SGHNT and YYREEE (reference sequence). V lost 4 bases and J 5 bases, leaving 12 bases between the germline ends. Here the CDR3 DNA reads TGTGCCAGCAGCCTCCCCGGGGGATATGGCTACACCTTC. Translated, it gives CASSLPGGYGYTF.

CDR3 nucleotides: TGTGCCAGCAGCCAAGTGGGCGCGTCTGGCTACACCTTC. Protein: CASSQVGASGYTF. This rearrangement joins TRBV3-1 (or the pseudogene TRBV3-2) to TRBJ1-2; D gene unclear. From germline, CDR1 is LGHDT and CDR2 YNNKEL (reference sequence). The CDR3 contains 13 residues. V was cut by 1 base and J by 7 bases, with 10 bases left in between.

The V call is TRBV29-1, the J call TRBJ1-5; 9 bases align to TRBD1. Trimming cost V 4 bases and J 6 bases; bases outside gene matches: 4. The CDR3 contains 13 residues. Per the germline V gene, CDR1 is SQVTM and CDR2 is ANQGSEA. The CDR3, as DNA: TGCAGCGTTGGACAGGGGGTGGGTCAGCCCCAGCATTTT. Protein: CSVGQGVGQPQHF.

The gene calls are TRBV11-1 and TRBJ1-2, with D possibly TRBD1 on 6 matching bases. The CDR3 sequence is 13 residues long. V lost 7 bases, J lost 6 bases, and 15 bases lay in between. Germline CDR1 SGHAT, CDR2 FQDESV (reference sequence). The CDR3 loop reads CASKGDGTDGYTF. DNA of the CDR3: TGTGCCAGCAAGGGGGACGGAACTGATGGCTACACCTTC.

This rearrangement joins TRBV5-1 to TRBJ2-7; possibly TRBD2 for D (7 bases). Germline CDR1 is SGHRS and CDR2 is YFSETQ. The V gene lost 4 bases and the J gene lost 6 bases, with 17 bases spanning the gap. This CDR3 has 14 residues. CDR3 DNA: TGCGCCAGCAGCACAGATCGGGGGGCGCGCGAGCAGTACTTC. Protein: CASSTDRGAREQYF.